The 23 T cell receptor beta chains below come from one sample, sequenced in a study of blood T cell repertoires in COVID-19. Clones were sequenced by immunoSEQ multiplex PCR, and TCRdb holds only the in-frame ones, with some missing. This sample has approximately 150,000 clones, with roughly 85% found just once. The material sequenced was peripheral blood. The source is a human donor with acute or convalescent COVID-19. The donor label of this sample is uncertain.

The CDR3 loop is CASSRGGNQPQHF. In nucleotides, the CDR3 is TGTGCCAGCAGCAGGGGCGGCAATCAGCCCCAGCATTTT. This chain connects TRBV7-2 to TRBJ1-5; a possible D gene is TRBD1 (5 bases). Germline V gene sequence: CDR1 SGHTA, CDR2 FQGNSA. The CDR3 runs to 13 residues. The ends were cut back, 5 bases at V and 2 bases at J, with 7 bases in the middle.

The chain uses TRBV7-2 and TRBJ1-5; D possibly corresponds to TRBD1 (5 bases). Germline CDR1 is SGHTA and CDR2 is FQGNSA. The germline V and J ends were trimmed by 5 bases and 4 bases, with 12 bases remaining between them. The CDR3 extends over 14 amino acids. This chain's CDR3 is CASSRGGVNQPQHF. The CDR3 region has the DNA TGTGCCAGCAGCCGCGGAGGGGTTAATCAGCCCCAGCATTTT.

The chain employs TRBV7-2 and TRBJ1-2, with 11 bases aligning to TRBD1. This CDR3 has 16 residues. The germline CDR1 and CDR2 sequences are SGHTA and FQGNSA. Trimming cost V 4 bases and J 7 bases; bases outside gene matches: 11. The CDR3 protein is CASSWGGQGASVGYTF. The CDR3 coding sequence is TGTGCCAGCAGCTGGGGCGGACAGGGGGCGTCGGTTGGCTACACCTTC.

This rearrangement joins TRBV6-5 to TRBJ1-4; D gene unclear. The ends were cut back, 0 bases at V and 0 bases at J, with 5 bases in the middle. Germline V gives CDR1 MNHEY, CDR2 SVGAGI. This CDR3 has 15 residues. The CDR3 DNA sequence: TGTGCCAGCAGTTACTCGGGCACAACTAATGAAAAACTGTTTTTT. Its translation is CASSYSGTTNEKLFF.

The chain has TRBV4-2 and TRBJ2-2, with 9 bases that match TRBD1. Germline CDR1 is LGHNA and CDR2 is YNFKEQ. Germline trimming cut 1 base from V and 0 bases from J; bases unmatched to any gene: 3. The CDR3 runs to 17 residues. CDR3 protein: CASSQGRQGANTGELFF. CDR3 sequence (DNA): TGTGCCAGCAGCCAAGGTCGACAGGGGGCGAACACCGGGGAGCTGTTTTTT.

In this sample, this clone turned up once. The CDR3: CASSQDRGTYNSPLHF. DNA for the CDR3: TGCGCCAGCAGCCAAGATCGGGGAACCTATAATTCACCCCTCCACTTT. The chain uses TRBV4-3 and TRBJ1-6, with D hard to call. Germline V gene data show CDR1 as LGHNA and CDR2 as YSLEER. The CDR3 runs 16 residues. Trimming shortened V by 0 bases and J by 2 bases, and 8 bases separated the two germline ends.

The rearrangement joins TRBV5-4 to TRBJ2-3; 15 bases align to TRBD2. This CDR3 spans 18 amino acids. The germline gives CDR1 SGHNT, CDR2 YYREEE (reference sequence). The junction had 4 bases not matched to a gene; V was cut back by 2 bases and J by 0 bases. The chain's CDR3 is CASSFRTSGGGSTDTQYF. As DNA, the CDR3 is TGTGCCAGCAGCTTCCGGACTAGCGGGGGGGGAAGCACAGATACGCAGTATTTT.

This chain connects TRBV6-5 to TRBJ2-1; no reliable D call. Germline V CDR1 and CDR2: MNHEY, SVGAGI. Deletions cut 6 bases from V and 0 bases from J, with 12 bases between. This CDR3 contains 15 residues. This chain's CDR3 is CASSQEQLSYNEQFF. CDR3 nucleotides: TGTGCCAGCAGCCAAGAACAGCTCTCCTACAATGAGCAGTTCTTC.

V usage is TRBV10-3 and J usage is TRBJ2-5, with a tentative D call TRBD1 (7 bases). CDR3 length equals 15 residues. The V and J ends lost 0 bases and 5 bases respectively, with 13 bases between them. The germline V gene has CDR1 ENHRY and CDR2 SYGVKD. CDR3 amino acids: CAISESQAGGETQYF. Written as DNA, the CDR3 is TGTGCCATCAGTGAGTCGCAGGCAGGGGGGGAGACCCAGTACTTC.

The J gene is TRBJ1-2, the V gene TRBV9, with TRBD1 as a possible D gene (5 bases). The CDR3 contains 16 residues. Germline V gene lookup returns CDR1 SGDLS and CDR2 YYNGEE. V was cut by 4 bases and J by 3 bases, with 19 bases left in between. The CDR3 DNA is TGTGCCAGCAGCCCAGGGCGTGGTTGGGACTACTATGGCTACACCTTC. Its translation: CASSPGRGWDYYGYTF.

In regard to this clone: Other DNA sequences in the sample encode the same CDR3. V usage is TRBV19 and J usage is TRBJ2-1; 14 bases are shared with TRBD2. After removal of 4 bases from V and 3 bases from J, the junction contained 2 bases not matched to a gene. The CDR3 length is 16 residues. In germline, CDR1 is LNHDA, CDR2 SQIVND (reference sequence). The CDR3 coding sequence is TGTGCCAGTAGTACAGGGACTAGCGGGAGCTACAATGAGCAGTTCTTC. It yields the protein CASSTGTSGSYNEQFF.

CDR3 residues: CASGGRSYEQYV. CDR3 DNA: TGTGCCAGCGGGGGGAGGTCCTACGAGCAGTACGTC. This chain joins TRBV7-9 and TRBJ2-7; D is possibly TRBD2 (6 bases). Trimming stripped 8 bases from V and 1 base from J, with 9 bases between. In germline, CDR1 is SEHNR, CDR2 FQNEAQ (reference sequence). The CDR3 contains 12 residues.

This clone was found a few times. Written as DNA, the CDR3 is TGTGCCAGCAGTTCCGGGACAGGGGGCATATACGGGGATGGCTACACCTTC. The encoded protein is CASSSGTGGIYGDGYTF. The V gene is TRBV5-6, the J gene TRBJ1-2; TRBD1 matches at 12 bases. Germline-derived CDR1 and CDR2 are SGHDT and YYEEEE. The CDR3 length is 17 residues. V was clipped by 5 bases and J by 6 bases; unmatched bases: 14.

This clone was seen a handful of times. This sequence joins TRBV2 and TRBJ2-1, with 9 nucleotides matching TRBD1. The junction had 11 bases not matched to a gene; V was cut back by 9 bases and J by 8 bases. The CDR3 has 14 residues. The germline CDR1 and CDR2 sequences are SNHLY and FYNNEI. The CDR3 sequence: CARSRTGDSYEQFF. The CDR3 nucleotides read TGTGCCAGAAGTCGGACAGGGGATAGTTATGAGCAGTTCTTC.

The DNA for the CDR3 is TGTGCCAGTACTAGGGACAGGGCCTACAATGAGCAGTTCTTC. This translates into CASTRDRAYNEQFF. The genes are TRBV19 and TRBJ2-1; 9 bases fit TRBD1. J was trimmed by 2 bases and V by 7 bases; bases with no gene match: 3. Germline V gene data show CDR1 as LNHDA and CDR2 as SQIVND (reference sequence). This CDR3 is built from 14 residues.

The chain combines TRBV7-2 with TRBJ2-7; D might be TRBD2 (6 bases). Germline-derived CDR1 and CDR2 are SGHTA and FQGNSA. CDR3 size: 13 residues. V was cut by 5 bases and J by 9 bases, with 17 bases left in between. The CDR3 DNA is TGTGCCAGCAGCGAAAACCCCCAGGGAGGGCAGTACTTC. Translating it yields CASSENPQGGQYF.

The CDR3 protein is CASSITYSDEQFF. Written as DNA, the CDR3 is TGTGCCAGTAGTATAACCTATTCGGATGAGCAGTTCTTC. This chain connects TRBV19 to TRBJ2-1; D is unclear. Germline V gives CDR1 LNHDA, CDR2 SQIVND (reference sequence). Trimming pared 2 bases from V and 8 bases from J, leaving 10 bases between. This CDR3 contains 13 residues.

The V gene is TRBV7-2, the J gene TRBJ1-6; 12 bases match TRBD1. V was pared by 1 base and J by 7 bases, with 8 bases of the junction left unmatched. This CDR3 has 18 residues. The germline gives CDR1 SGHTA, CDR2 FQGNSA. CDR3 DNA: TGTGCCAGCAGCTTAGGGGCGTGGGACAGGGGGCTAAATTCACCCCTCCACTTT. Translation: CASSLGAWDRGLNSPLHF.

The V and J genes are TRBV4-3 and TRBJ2-1, with 8 positions matching TRBD2. J lost 10 bases, V lost 1 base, and 6 bases had no gene match. The CDR3 covers 14 residues. Germline V gives CDR1 LGHNA, CDR2 YSLEER. The CDR3 nucleotides are TGCGCCAGCAGCCAAGGTTTACTAGCGGCGGAGCAGTTCTTC. Translating gives CASSQGLLAAEQFF.

J is TRBJ2-1 and V is TRBV7-9; D gene unclear. Trimming stripped 3 bases from V and 6 bases from J, with 15 bases between. Germline CDR1 is SEHNR and CDR2 is FQNEAQ (reference sequence). The CDR3 length is 15 residues. For the CDR3, the DNA is TGTGCCAGCAGCTTCGGGTCTCCAAACCTCAATGAGCAGTTCTTC. Protein product: CASSFGSPNLNEQFF. Filled out from reference TRBV7-9 and TRBJ2-1, the complete variable domain reads DTGVSQNPRHKITKRGQNVTFRCDPISEHNRLYWYRQTLGQGPEFLTYFQNEAQLEKSRLLSDRFSAERPKGSFSTLEIQRTEQGDSAMYLCASSFGSPNLNEQFFGPGTRLTVL.

The chain is built from TRBV19 and TRBJ1-1; D perhaps matches TRBD1 (5 bases). The CDR3 runs 14 residues. Germline assignment: CDR1 LNHDA and CDR2 SQIVND (reference sequence). V was shortened by 3 bases and J by 4 bases, with 12 bases between the two germline ends. CDR3 region: CASSIAVGGTEAFF. The CDR3 coding sequence is TGTGCCAGTAGTATCGCCGTGGGGGGCACTGAAGCTTTCTTT.

This clone was counted once. The chain employs TRBV5-5 and TRBJ1-1; D gene ambiguous. This CDR3 comprises 14 residues. The V and J ends lost 2 bases and 1 base respectively, with 9 bases between them. Germline V gives CDR1 SGHKS, CDR2 YYEKEE (reference sequence). In DNA, the CDR3 is TGTGCCAGCAGCTTTTCCGGAGCGAACACTGAAGCTTTCTTT. It translates to CASSFSGANTEAFF.

This chain joins TRBV6-1 and TRBJ2-7, with TRBD1 identical over 9 bases. The J segment lost 6 bases and the V segment lost 4 bases, leaving 7 bases of the junction unmatched. Germline V lookup: CDR1 MNHNS, CDR2 SASEGT. The CDR3 sequence is 14 residues long. This chain's CDR3 is CASSGMTGGREQYV. For the CDR3, the DNA is TGTGCCAGCAGTGGGATGACAGGGGGGCGCGAGCAGTACGTC.